This T cell receptor beta chain stems from a study of response to subunit inactivated influenza vaccine. This clonotype turned up a few times. Its antigen is still unknown. Overall study results and limits: A suggestion made by the authors is that each seasonal influenza vaccination recruits few new T cells.

Germline loops: CDR1 LGHNT, CDR2 FRNRAP. The V end lost 2 bases, the J end lost 7 bases, and 11 bases lay between the germline ends. CDR3 length: 13 residues. TCRdb passed the RT-PCR reads through MiXCR, listing each CDR3 protein once. The sample consists of approximately 700,000 distinct CDR3 sequences, 14% of them appearing once. The chain is built from TRBV12-5 and TRBJ2-5; a possible D gene is TRBD1 (6 bases). The clonotype was recovered from a man between 50 and 59 years old who received an inactivated influenza vaccine. Material: PBMCs from blood, obtained 14 to 15 days before vaccination. CDR3 nucleotide sequence: TGTGCTAGTGGTTTGTCTGGGACACCGACCCAGTACTTC. It translates to CASGLSGTPTQYF.